This T cell receptor (beta chain) stems from a study of control samples from healthy donors and cancer patients. Libraries were prepared by immunoSEQ multiplex PCR; TCRdb keeps only in-frame clonotypes and omits some of them. The sample has approximately 120,000 clones, about 90% seen once; the top ten hold around 2%. This CDR3 has 15 amino acids. Trimming cost V 3 bases and J 11 bases, with 22 bases left between them. CDR1 is SGHNT, CDR2 YYREEE, per germline (reference sequence). The material sequenced was blood. The TCR comes from a man between 18 and 35 years old in good health. This sequence joins TRBV5-4 and TRBJ2-3, with unresolved D. CDR3 protein: CASSSPGAAPHLQYF. CDR3 in DNA: TGTGCCAGCAGCTCCCCAGGCGCCGCGCCCCACTTGCAGTATTTT.